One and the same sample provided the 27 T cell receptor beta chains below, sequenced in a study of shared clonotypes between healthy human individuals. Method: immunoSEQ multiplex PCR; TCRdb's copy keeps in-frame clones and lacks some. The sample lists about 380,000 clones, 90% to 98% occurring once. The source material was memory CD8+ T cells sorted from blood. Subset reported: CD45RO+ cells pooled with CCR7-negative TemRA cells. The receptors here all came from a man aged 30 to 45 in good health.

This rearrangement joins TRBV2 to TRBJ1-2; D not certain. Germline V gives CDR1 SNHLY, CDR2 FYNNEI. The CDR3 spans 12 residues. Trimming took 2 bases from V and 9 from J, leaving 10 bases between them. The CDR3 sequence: CASSEPGLRYTF. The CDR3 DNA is TGTGCCAGCAGTGAACCCGGGTTGCGCTACACCTTC.

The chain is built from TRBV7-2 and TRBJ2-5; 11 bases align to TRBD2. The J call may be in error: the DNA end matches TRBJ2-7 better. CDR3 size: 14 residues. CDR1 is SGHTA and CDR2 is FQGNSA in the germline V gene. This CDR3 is CASSYGLAGYEQYF. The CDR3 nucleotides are TGTGCCAGCAGCTACGGACTAGCGGGTTACGAGCAGTACTTC.

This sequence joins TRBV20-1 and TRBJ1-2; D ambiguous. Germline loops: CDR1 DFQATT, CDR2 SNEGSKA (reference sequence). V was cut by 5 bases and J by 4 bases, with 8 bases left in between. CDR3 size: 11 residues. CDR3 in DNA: TGCAGTGCTTTTGTGAGCTATGGCTACACCTTC. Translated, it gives CSAFVSYGYTF.

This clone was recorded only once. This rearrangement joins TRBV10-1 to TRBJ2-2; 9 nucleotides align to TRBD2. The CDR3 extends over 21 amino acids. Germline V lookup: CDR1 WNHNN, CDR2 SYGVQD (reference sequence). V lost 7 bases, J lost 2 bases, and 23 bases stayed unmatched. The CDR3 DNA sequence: TGCGCCAGCAACGAAGTCCATATCGAGCGGGAGGACCACTATAACACCGGGGAGCTGTTTTTT. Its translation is CASNEVHIEREDHYNTGELFF.

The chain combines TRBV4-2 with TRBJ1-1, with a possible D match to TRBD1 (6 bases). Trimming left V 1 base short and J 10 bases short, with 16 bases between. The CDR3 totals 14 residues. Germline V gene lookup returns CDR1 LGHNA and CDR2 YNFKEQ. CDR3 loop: CASSQVSETGAAFF. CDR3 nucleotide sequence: TGTGCCAGCAGCCAAGTCTCTGAGACAGGCGCAGCTTTCTTT.

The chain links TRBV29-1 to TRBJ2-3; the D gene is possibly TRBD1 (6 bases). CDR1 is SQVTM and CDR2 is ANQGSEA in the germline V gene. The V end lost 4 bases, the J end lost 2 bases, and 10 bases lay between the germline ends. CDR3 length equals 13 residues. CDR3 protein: CSVAGEPTDTQYF. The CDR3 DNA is TGCAGCGTTGCAGGGGAGCCCACAGATACGCAGTATTTT.

This chain's CDR3 is CASSFGPGTRGDNEQFF. The CDR3 DNA follows: TGTGCCAGCAGCTTTGGCCCCGGGACTAGGGGCGACAATGAGCAGTTCTTC. V is TRBV5-6 and J is TRBJ2-1, with TRBD2 matching 8 bases. Trimming took 2 bases from V and 5 from J; bases not matched to a gene: 12. This CDR3 spans 17 amino acids. Germline V CDR1 and CDR2: SGHDT, YYEEEE.

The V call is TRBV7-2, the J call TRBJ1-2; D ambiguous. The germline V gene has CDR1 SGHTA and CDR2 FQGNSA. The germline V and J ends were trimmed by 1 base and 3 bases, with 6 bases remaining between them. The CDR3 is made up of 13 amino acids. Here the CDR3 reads CASSLGRDYGYTF. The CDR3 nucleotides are TGTGCCAGCAGCTTAGGGCGGGACTATGGCTACACCTTC.

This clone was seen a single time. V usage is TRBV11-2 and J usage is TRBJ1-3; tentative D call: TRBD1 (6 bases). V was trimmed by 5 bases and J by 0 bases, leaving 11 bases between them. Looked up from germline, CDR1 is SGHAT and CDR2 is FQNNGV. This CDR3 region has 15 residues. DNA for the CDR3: TGTGCCAGCAGCCTACAGGGAAACTCTGGAAACACCATATATTTT. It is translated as CASSLQGNSGNTIYF.

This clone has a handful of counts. This CDR3 reads CAWSVTRTGFGGNQPQHF. The CDR3 DNA reads TGTGCCTGGAGTGTCACGCGGACAGGGTTCGGCGGCAATCAGCCCCAGCATTTT. The chain recombines TRBV30 with TRBJ1-5; 8 bases agree with TRBD1. The CDR3 has 18 amino acids. Germline lookup yields CDR1 GTSNPN and CDR2 SVGIG (reference sequence). The V and J ends lost 0 bases and 2 bases, in that order; junction bases with no gene match: 12.

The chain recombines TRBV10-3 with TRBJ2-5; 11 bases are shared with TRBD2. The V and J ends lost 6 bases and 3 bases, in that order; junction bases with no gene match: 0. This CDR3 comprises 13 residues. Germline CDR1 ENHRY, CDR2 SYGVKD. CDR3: CAIRLAGEETQYF. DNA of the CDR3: TGTGCCATCAGACTAGCGGGAGAAGAGACCCAGTACTTC.

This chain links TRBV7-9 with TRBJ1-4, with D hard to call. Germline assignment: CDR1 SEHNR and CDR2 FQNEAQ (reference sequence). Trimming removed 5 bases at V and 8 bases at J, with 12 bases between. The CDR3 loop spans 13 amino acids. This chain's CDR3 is CASSKSAEEKLFF. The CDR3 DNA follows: TGTGCCAGCAGCAAATCCGCAGAGGAAAAACTGTTTTTT.

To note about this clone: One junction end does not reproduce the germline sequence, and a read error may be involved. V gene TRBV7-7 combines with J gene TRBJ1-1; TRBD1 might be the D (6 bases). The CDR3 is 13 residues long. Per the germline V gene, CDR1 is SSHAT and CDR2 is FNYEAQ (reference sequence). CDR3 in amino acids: CASSQDSNTEAFF. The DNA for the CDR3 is TGTGCTAGCAGCCAGGACAGCAACACTGAAGCTTTCTTT. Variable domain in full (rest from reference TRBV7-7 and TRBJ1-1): GAGVSQSPRYKVTKRGQDVTLRCDPISSHATLYWYQQALGQGPEFLTYFNYEAQPDKSGLPSDRFSAERPEGSISTLTIQRTEQRDSAMYRCASSQDSNTEAFFGQGTRLTVV.

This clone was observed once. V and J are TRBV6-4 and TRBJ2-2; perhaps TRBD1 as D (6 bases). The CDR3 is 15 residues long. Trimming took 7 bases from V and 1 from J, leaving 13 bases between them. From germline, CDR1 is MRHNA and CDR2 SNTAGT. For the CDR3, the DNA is TGTGCCAGCACCCCTACCAGGGGGAACACCGGGGAGCTGTTTTTT. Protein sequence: CASTPTRGNTGELFF.

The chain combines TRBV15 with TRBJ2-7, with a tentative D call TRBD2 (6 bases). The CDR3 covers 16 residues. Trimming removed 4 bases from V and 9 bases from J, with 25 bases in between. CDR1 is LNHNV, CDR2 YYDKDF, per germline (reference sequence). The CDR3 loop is CATSTSPGVLGSAQYF. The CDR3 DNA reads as TGTGCCACCAGCACCTCCCCGGGGGTTCTAGGGAGTGCGCAGTACTTC.

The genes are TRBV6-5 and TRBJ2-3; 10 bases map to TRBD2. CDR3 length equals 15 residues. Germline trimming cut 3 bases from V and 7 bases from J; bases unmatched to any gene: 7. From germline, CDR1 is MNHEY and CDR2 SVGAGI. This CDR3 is CASSYSGAGGYTQYF. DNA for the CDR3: TGTGCCAGCAGTTATTCTGGAGCGGGGGGGTATACGCAGTATTTT.

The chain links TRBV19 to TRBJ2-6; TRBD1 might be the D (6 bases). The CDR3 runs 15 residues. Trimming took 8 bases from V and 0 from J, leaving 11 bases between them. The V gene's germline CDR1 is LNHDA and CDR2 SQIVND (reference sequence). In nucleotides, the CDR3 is TGTGCCAGTCTCAAACAGGGCTCTGGGGCCAACGTCCTGACTTTC. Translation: CASLKQGSGANVLTF.

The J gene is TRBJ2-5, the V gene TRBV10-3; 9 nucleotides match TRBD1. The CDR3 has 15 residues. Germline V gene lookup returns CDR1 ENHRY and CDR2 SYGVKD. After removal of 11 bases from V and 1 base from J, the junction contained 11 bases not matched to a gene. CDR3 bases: TGTGCCGCAGCTTGGGGGACAGGGCTCCAAGAGACCCAGTACTTC. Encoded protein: CAAAWGTGLQETQYF.

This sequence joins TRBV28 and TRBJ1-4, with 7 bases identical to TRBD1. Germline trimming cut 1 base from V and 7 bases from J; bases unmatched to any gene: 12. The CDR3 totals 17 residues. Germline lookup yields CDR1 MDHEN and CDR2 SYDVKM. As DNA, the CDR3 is TGTGCCAGCAGTTTATCGCCAGGGGGGAAAGTCGGTGAAAAACTGTTTTTT. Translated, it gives CASSLSPGGKVGEKLFF.

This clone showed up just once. CDR3 in amino acids: CASSVLGRADEQFF. CDR3 sequence (DNA): TGTGCCAGCAGCGTGCTTGGGAGGGCCGATGAGCAGTTCTTC. The rearrangement uses TRBV7-2 and TRBJ2-1; 7 nucleotides align to TRBD2. Germline values: CDR1 SGHTA, CDR2 FQGNSA. V was clipped by 5 bases and J by 8 bases; unmatched bases: 9. The CDR3 totals 14 residues.

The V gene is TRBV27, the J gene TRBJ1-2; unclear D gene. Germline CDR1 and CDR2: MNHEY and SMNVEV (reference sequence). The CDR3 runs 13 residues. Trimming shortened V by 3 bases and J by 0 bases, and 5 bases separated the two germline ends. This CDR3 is CASSFGPNYGYTF. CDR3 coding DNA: TGTGCCAGCAGTTTTGGACCTAACTATGGCTACACCTTC.

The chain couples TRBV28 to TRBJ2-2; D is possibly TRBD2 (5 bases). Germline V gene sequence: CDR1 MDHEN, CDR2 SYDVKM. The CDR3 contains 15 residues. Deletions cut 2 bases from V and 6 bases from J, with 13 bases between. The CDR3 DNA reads TGTGCCAGCAGTTTAAGCGGAGGACCCGCCGGGGAGCTGTTTTTT. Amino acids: CASSLSGGPAGELFF.

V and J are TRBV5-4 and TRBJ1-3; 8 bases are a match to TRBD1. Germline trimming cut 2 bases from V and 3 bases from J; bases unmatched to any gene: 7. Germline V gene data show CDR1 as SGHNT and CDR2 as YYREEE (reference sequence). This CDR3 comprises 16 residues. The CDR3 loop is CASSFYQGASGNTIYF. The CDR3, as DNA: TGTGCCAGCAGCTTCTACCAGGGGGCGAGTGGAAACACCATATATTTT.

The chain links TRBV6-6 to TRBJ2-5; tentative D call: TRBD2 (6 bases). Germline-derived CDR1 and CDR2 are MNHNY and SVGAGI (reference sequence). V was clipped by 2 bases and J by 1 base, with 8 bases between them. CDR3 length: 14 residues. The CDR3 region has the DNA TGTGCCAGCAGTTACGGAGGGGTCCAAGAGACCCAGTACTTC. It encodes CASSYGGVQETQYF.

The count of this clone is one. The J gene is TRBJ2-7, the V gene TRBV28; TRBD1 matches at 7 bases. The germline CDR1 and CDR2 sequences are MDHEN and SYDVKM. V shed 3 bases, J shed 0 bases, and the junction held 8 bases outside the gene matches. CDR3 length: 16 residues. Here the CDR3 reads CASSFVLSGGSYEQYF. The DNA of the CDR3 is TGTGCCAGCAGTTTTGTATTGTCAGGGGGCTCCTACGAGCAGTACTTC. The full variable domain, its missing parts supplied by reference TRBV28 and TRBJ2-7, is DVKVTQSSRYLVKRTGEKVFLECVQDMDHENMFWYRQDPGLGLRLIYFSYDVKMKEKGDIPEGYSVSREKKERFSLILESASTNQTSMYLCASSFVLSGGSYEQYFGPGTRLTVT.

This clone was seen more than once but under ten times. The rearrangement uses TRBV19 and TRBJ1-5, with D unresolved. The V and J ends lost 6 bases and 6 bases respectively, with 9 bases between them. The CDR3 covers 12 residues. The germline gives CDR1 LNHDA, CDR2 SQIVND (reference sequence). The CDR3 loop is CASSFLSQPQHF. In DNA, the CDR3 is TGTGCCAGTAGCTTCCTAAGTCAGCCCCAGCATTTT.

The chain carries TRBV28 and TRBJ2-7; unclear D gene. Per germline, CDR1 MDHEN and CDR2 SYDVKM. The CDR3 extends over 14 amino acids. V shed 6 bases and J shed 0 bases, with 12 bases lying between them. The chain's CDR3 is CASRKIPFSYEQYF. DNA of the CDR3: TGTGCCAGCAGGAAAATACCGTTCTCCTACGAGCAGTACTTC.